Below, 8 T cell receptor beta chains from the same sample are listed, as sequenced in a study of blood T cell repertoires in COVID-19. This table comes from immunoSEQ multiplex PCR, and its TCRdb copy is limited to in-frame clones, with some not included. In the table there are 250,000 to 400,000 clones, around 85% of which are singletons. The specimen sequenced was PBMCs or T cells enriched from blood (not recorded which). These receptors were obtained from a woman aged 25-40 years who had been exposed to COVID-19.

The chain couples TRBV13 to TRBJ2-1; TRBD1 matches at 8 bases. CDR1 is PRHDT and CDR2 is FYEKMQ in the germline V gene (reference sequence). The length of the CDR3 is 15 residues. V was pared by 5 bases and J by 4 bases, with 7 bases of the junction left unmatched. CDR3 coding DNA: TGTGCCAGCAGCGAGACAGGGGTGGCGTACAATGAGCAGTTCTTC. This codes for CASSETGVAYNEQFF.

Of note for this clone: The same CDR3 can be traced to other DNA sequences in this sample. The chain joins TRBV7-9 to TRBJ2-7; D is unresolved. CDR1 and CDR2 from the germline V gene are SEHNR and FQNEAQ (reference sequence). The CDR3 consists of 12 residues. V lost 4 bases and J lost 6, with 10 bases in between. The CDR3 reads CASSSSRGEQYF. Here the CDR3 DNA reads TGTGCCAGCAGCTCATCTCGCGGCGAGCAGTACTTC. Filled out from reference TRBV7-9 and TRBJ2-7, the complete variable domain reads DTGVSQNPRHKITKRGQNVTFRCDPISEHNRLYWYRQTLGQGPEFLTYFQNEAQLEKSRLLSDRFSAERPKGSFSTLEIQRTEQGDSAMYLCASSSSRGEQYFGPGTRLTVT.

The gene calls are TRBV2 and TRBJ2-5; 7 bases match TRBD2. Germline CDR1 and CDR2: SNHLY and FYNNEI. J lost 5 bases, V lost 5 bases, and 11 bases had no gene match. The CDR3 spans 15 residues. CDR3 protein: CASSPGLGKRETQYF. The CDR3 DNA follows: TGTGCCAGCAGTCCCGGACTAGGAAAAAGGGAGACCCAGTACTTC.

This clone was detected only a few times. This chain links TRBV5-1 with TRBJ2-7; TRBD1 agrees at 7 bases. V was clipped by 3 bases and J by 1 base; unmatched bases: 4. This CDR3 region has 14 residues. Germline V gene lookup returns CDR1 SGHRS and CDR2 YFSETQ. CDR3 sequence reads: CASSWGTASYEQYF. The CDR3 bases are TGCGCCAGCAGCTGGGGGACAGCTTCCTACGAGCAGTACTTC.

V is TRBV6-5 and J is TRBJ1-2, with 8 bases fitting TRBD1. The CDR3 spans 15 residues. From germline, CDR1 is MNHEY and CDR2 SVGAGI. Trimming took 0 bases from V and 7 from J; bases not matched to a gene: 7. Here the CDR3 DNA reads TGTGCCAGCAGTTACTCGGGCAGGGGGCGAGTTGGCTACACCTTC. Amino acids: CASSYSGRGRVGYTF.

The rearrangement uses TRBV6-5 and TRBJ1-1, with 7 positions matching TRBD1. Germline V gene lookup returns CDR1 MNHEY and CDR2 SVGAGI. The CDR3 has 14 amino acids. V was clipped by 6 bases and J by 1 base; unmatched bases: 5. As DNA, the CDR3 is TGTGCCAGCAGGACGGGACAGCAGAACACTGAAGCTTTCTTT. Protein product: CASRTGQQNTEAFF.

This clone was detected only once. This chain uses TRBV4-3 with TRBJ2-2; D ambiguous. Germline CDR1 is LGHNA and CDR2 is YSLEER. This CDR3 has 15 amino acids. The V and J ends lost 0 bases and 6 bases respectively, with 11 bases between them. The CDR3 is CASSQEARLSGELFF. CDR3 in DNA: TGCGCCAGCAGCCAAGAGGCGAGGTTGTCCGGGGAGCTGTTTTTT.

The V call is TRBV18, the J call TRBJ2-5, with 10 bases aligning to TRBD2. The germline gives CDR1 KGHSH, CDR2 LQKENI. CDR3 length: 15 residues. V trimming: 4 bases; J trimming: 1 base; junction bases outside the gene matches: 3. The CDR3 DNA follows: TGTGCCAGCTCACTAGCGGGAGGTTTCCAAGAGACCCAGTACTTC. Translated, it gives CASSLAGGFQETQYF.